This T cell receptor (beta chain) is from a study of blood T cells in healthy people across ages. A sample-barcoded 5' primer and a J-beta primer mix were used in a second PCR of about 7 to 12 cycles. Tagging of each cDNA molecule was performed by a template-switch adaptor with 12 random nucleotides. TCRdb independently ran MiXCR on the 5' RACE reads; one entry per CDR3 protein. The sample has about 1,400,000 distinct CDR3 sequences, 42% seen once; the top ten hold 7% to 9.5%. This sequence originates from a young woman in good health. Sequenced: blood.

The CDR3 spells CAGTVAGETDTQYF. Here the CDR3 DNA reads TGTGCCGGCACCGTAGCGGGGGAAACAGATACGCAGTATTTT. This chain joins TRBV12-3 or TRBV12-4 and TRBJ2-3; 9 bases fit TRBD2. The CDR3 is 14 amino acids. V dropped 11 bases and J dropped 3; count of bases not matched to a gene: 9.